A single sample gave rise to the 13 T cell receptor beta chains below, sequenced in a study of cytomegalovirus exposure and HLA in healthy donors (TCRdb year 2017). Preparation of the library involved the immunoSEQ multiplex PCR assay. A mixture of 60 forward primers for TCR Vbeta segments and 13 reverse primers for TCR Jbeta segments was used in the multiplex PCR. TCRdb limited this immuneACCESS table to in-frame rearrangements with V and J called. A share of clones is missing; checked studies link under half to unresolved V genes, and the rest is unexplained. The sample table lists 92,000 or so clones, 55% to 70% of them with a count of one. Around a fifth of the sample is in the top ten clones. The sequenced material came from PBMCs. These receptors all stem from a woman aged 45-59 years in good health and CMV-seropositive.

The rearrangement uses TRBV9 and TRBJ1-2, with 9 bases lining up with TRBD1. The V gene's germline CDR1 is SGDLS and CDR2 YYNGEE. V was pared by 4 bases and J by 5 bases, with 6 bases of the junction left unmatched. The CDR3 is 14 residues long. CDR3 bases: TGTGCCAGCAGCCCAGAGGGACAGGGATATGGCTACACCTTC. Its protein product is CASSPEGQGYGYTF.

The chain couples TRBV18 to TRBJ1-1, with a possible D match to TRBD1 (5 bases). Germline assignment: CDR1 KGHSH and CDR2 LQKENI. This CDR3 contains 13 residues. Trimming removed 4 bases from V and 2 bases from J, with 8 bases in between. Here the CDR3 reads CASSRDLNTEAFF. In DNA form, the CDR3 reads TGTGCCAGCTCACGGGACTTAAACACTGAAGCTTTCTTT.

This rearrangement joins TRBV5-1 to TRBJ1-2; 7 positions match TRBD1. The CDR3 covers 14 residues. Trimming cost V 2 bases and J 4 bases; bases outside gene matches: 5. Per germline, CDR1 SGHRS and CDR2 YFSETQ. CDR3 protein: CASSLQGTPYGYTF. The CDR3, as DNA: TGCGCCAGCAGCTTACAGGGGACCCCCTATGGCTACACCTTC.

The chain joins TRBV28 to TRBJ2-7, with 7 positions matching TRBD2. Trimming took 5 bases from V and 0 from J; bases not matched to a gene: 1. The CDR3 length is 13 residues. CDR1 and CDR2 from the germline V gene are MDHEN and SYDVKM. CDR3 region: CASSRDYSYEQYF. Here the CDR3 DNA reads TGTGCCAGCAGTCGGGACTACTCCTACGAGCAGTACTTC.

The chain's CDR3 is CASSLVGDGQYSPLHF. Here the CDR3 DNA reads TGTGCCAGCAGCTTAGTAGGTGACGGACAATATTCACCCCTCCACTTT. The V call is TRBV7-6, the J call TRBJ1-6, with D possibly TRBD1 on 5 matching bases. The CDR3 is 16 amino acids. V was cut by 1 base and J by 8 bases, with 15 bases left in between. Germline-derived CDR1 and CDR2 are SGHVS and FNYEAQ.

The chain has TRBV7-4 and TRBJ1-3; perhaps TRBD1 as D (6 bases). V was pared by 0 bases and J by 2 bases, with 11 bases between. CDR1 is SGHVT, CDR2 SQSDAQ, per germline. The CDR3 runs to 16 residues. CDR3 nucleotide sequence: TGTGCCAGCAGCTTAGCGGCAGGGGAAACTGGAAACACCATATATTTT. Its translation: CASSLAAGETGNTIYF.

The chain combines TRBV27 with TRBJ2-7; the D is unclear. This CDR3 is built from 12 residues. The V gene lost 1 base and the J gene lost 5 bases, with 6 bases spanning the gap. Germline CDR1 and CDR2: MNHEY and SMNVEV (reference sequence). CDR3 in amino acids: CASSLLGDEQYF. The CDR3 DNA reads as TGTGCCAGCAGTTTATTAGGAGACGAGCAGTACTTC.

This chain links TRBV28 with TRBJ2-2, with D possibly matching TRBD2 (6 bases). Trimming shortened V by 3 bases and J by 0 bases, and 8 bases separated the two germline ends. CDR3 size: 15 residues. The germline CDR1 and CDR2 sequences are MDHEN and SYDVKM. The CDR3 spells CASSLEGTNTGELFF. CDR3 nucleotides: TGTGCCAGCAGTTTGGAGGGTACGAACACCGGGGAGCTGTTTTTT.

The V and J genes are TRBV2 and TRBJ2-5; 13 nucleotides agree with TRBD2. V was clipped by 1 base and J by 7 bases; unmatched bases: 6. Germline CDR1 SNHLY, CDR2 FYNNEI. The CDR3 totals 16 residues. Here the CDR3 reads CASSEVGLAGHGTQYF. The CDR3 DNA is TGTGCCAGCAGTGAAGTGGGACTAGCGGGGCACGGGACCCAGTACTTC.

The table lists this clone with a few counts. The chain carries TRBV5-1 and TRBJ2-1; tentative D call: TRBD1 (5 bases). CDR1 and CDR2 (germline): SGHRS, YFSETQ. Trimming left V 4 bases short and J 0 bases short, with 14 bases between. The CDR3 spans 16 residues. CDR3 region: CASSRTQGSSYNEQFF. The CDR3 DNA reads TGCGCCAGCAGCCGAACGCAGGGAAGCTCCTACAATGAGCAGTTCTTC.

V usage is TRBV28 and J usage is TRBJ1-2; D remains ambiguous. CDR1 and CDR2 (germline): MDHEN, SYDVKM. This CDR3 region has 14 residues. V lost 4 bases to trimming and J lost 7 bases, with 16 bases between them. The CDR3 region is CASSSRVGGPGYTF. CDR3 nucleotides: TGTGCCAGCAGTTCCCGGGTTGGAGGTCCTGGCTACACCTTC.

This clone was counted only a few times. CDR3 DNA: TGTGCCAGCAGTCCACTCCCGGGACAGGGGGCTGGCGAGCAGTACTTC. Its translation is CASSPLPGQGAGEQYF. This chain joins TRBV28 and TRBJ2-7, with 12 bases identical to TRBD1. The germline V gene encodes CDR1 MDHEN and CDR2 SYDVKM. After removal of 5 bases from V and 6 bases from J, the junction contained 11 bases not matched to a gene. The CDR3 sequence is 16 residues long.

This clone occurred once. This chain connects TRBV15 to TRBJ2-7; TRBD2 is a possible D gene (5 bases). The germline V gene has CDR1 LNHNV and CDR2 YYDKDF (reference sequence). The CDR3 spans 14 residues. V dropped 0 bases and J dropped 0 bases, with 6 bases sitting between them. The CDR3 DNA follows: TGTGCCACCAGCAGAGAACGGGACTCCTACGAGCAGTACTTC. Its protein is CATSRERDSYEQYF.